This is a list of T cell receptor beta chains from one sample in a study of immune evolution from preneoplasia to lung adenocarcinoma. The table came from immunoSEQ multiplex PCR; TCRdb's copy has only in-frame clones and leaves some out. The table lists 3,000 to 4,500 clones, 76% of them singletons, with 11% to 15% in the top ten. Sequenced material: FFPE minimally invasive lung adenocarcinoma tissue. The receptor source for this set is a person between 55 and 80 years old with lung adenocarcinoma. CDR3s include the opening cysteine and the closing phenylalanine or tryptophan. D genes are given only for firm matches. Only some rows state a clone size, as once, few, many or a class for expanded clones.

length,J,D,V,size,CDR3,DNA
14,TRBJ2-3,.,TRBV6-1,once,CASSRQTGTDTQYF,TGTGCCAGCAGTCGACAGACGGGCACAGATACGCAGTATTTT
12,TRBJ1-4,.,TRBV30,.,CAWSVGEGKLFF,TGTGCCTGGAGTGTCGGAGAAGGAAAACTGTTTTTT
14,TRBJ2-7,.,TRBV5-6,.,CASSVTGNSYEQYF,TGTGCCAGCAGCGTGACAGGAAATTCCTACGAGCAGTACTTC
14,TRBJ2-1,.,TRBV10-1,few,CASSEGVVHNEQFF,TGCGCCAGCAGTGAGGGGGTTGTCCACAATGAGCAGTTCTTC
13,TRBJ2-3,.,TRBV7-3,.,CASTGTRGDTQYF,TGTGCCAGCACCGGAACGAGAGGAGATACGCAGTATTTT
11,TRBJ1-3,.,TRBV6-5,few,CASSEANTIYF,TGTGCCAGCAGCGAAGCAAACACCATATATTTT
14,TRBJ2-5,.,TRBV28,few,CASRRTSYQETQYF,TGTGCCAGCAGACGAACTTCGTACCAAGAGACCCAGTACTTC
18,TRBJ2-2,TRBD2,TRBV28,few,CASSPGLAGGRISRELFF,TGTGCCAGCAGTCCAGGACTAGCGGGAGGCCGAATATCCCGGGAGCTGTTTTTT
16,TRBJ2-1,TRBD2,TRBV19,.,CASRTSGRPLGNEQFF,TGTGCCAGCCGGACTAGCGGGAGGCCTTTGGGGAATGAGCAGTTCTTC
15,TRBJ1-1,.,TRBV5-6,.,CASSPMDRTNIEAFF,TGTGCCAGCAGCCCAATGGACAGAACCAACATTGAAGCTTTCTTT
18,TRBJ2-3,TRBD1,TRBV5-4,.,CASSLDGTGGWSTDTQYF,TGTGCCAGCAGCTTGGACGGGACAGGGGGGTGGAGCACAGATACGCAGTATTTT